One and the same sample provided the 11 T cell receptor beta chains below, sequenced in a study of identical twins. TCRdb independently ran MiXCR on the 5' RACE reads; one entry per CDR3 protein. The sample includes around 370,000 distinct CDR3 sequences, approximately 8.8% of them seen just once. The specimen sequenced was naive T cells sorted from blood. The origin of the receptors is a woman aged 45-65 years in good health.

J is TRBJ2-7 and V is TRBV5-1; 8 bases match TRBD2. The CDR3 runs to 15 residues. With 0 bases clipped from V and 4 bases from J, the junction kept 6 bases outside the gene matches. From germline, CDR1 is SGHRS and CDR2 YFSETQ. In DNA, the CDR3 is TGCGCCAGCAGCTTGGAACCGGGAGGGCGGTACGAGCAGTACTTC. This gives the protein CASSLEPGGRYEQYF.

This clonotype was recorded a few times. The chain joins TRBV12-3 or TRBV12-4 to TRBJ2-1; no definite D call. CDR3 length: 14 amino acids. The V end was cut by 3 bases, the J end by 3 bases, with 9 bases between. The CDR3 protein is CASSFQDLYNEQFF. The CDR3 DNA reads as TGTGCCAGCAGTTTCCAGGACCTCTACAATGAGCAGTTCTTC.

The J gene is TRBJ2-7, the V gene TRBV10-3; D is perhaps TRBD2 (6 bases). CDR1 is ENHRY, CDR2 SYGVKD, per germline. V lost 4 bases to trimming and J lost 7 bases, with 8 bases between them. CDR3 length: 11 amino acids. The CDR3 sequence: CAISGGVEQYF. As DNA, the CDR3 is TGTGCCATCAGTGGGGGGGTTGAGCAGTACTTC.

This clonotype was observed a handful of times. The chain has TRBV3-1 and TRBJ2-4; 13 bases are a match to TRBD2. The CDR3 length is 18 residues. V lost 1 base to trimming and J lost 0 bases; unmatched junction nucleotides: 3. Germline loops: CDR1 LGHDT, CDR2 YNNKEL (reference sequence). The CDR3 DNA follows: TGTGCCAGCAGCCAAGTGGGACTAGCGGGATCAGCCAAAAACATTCAGTACTTC. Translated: CASSQVGLAGSAKNIQYF.

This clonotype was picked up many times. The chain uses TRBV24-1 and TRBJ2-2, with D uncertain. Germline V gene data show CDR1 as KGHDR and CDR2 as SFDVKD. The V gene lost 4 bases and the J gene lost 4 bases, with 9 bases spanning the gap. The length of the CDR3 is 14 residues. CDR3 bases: TGTGCCACCAGTGACCCCGGAACCACCGGGGAGCTGTTTTTT. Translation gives CATSDPGTTGELFF.

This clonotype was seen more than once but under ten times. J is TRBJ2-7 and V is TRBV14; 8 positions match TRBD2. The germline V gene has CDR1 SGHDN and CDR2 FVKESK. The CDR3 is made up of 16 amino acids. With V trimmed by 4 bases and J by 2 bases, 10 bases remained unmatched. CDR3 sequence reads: CASSPLSSGRTYEQYF. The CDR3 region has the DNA TGTGCCAGCAGCCCCCTTTCGAGCGGGAGAACCTACGAGCAGTACTTC.

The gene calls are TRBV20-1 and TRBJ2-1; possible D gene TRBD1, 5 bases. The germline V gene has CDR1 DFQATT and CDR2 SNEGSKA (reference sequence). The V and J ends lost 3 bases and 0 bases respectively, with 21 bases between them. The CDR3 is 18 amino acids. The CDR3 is CSASVPQGEISSYNEQFF. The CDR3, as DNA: TGCAGTGCTAGCGTTCCTCAGGGCGAGATTAGCTCCTACAATGAGCAGTTCTTC.

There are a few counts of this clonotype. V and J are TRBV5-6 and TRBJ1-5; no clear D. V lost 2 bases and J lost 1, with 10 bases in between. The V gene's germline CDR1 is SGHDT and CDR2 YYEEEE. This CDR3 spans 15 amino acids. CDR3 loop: CASSFKGISNQPQHF. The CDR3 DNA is TGTGCCAGCAGCTTCAAGGGCATCAGCAATCAGCCCCAGCATTTT. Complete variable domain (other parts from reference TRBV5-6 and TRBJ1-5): DAGVTQSPTHLIKTRGQQVTLRCSPKSGHDTVSWYQQALGQGPQFIFQYYEEEERQRGNFPDRFSGHQFPNYSSELNVNALLLGDSALYLCASSFKGISNQPQHFGDGTRLSIL.

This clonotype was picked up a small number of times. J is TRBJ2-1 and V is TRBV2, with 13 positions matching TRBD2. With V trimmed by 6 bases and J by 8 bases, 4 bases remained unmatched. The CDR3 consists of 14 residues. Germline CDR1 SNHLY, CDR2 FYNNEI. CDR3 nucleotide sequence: TGTGCCAGCAGCTCTGGACTAGCGGGAGATGAGCAGTTCTTC. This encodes CASSSGLAGDEQFF. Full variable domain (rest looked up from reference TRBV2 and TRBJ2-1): EPEVTQTPSHQVTQMGQEVILRCVPISNHLYFYWYRQILGQKVEFLVSFYNNEISEKSEIFDDQFSVERPDGSNFTLKIRSTKLEDSAMYFCASSSGLAGDEQFFGPGTRLTVL.

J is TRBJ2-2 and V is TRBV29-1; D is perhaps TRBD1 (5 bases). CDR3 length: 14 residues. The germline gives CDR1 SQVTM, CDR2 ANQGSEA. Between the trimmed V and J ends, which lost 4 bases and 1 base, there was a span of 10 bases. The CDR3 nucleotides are TGCAGCGTTGGGGGCGTGGAGAACACCGGGGAGCTGTTTTTT. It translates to CSVGGVENTGELFF.

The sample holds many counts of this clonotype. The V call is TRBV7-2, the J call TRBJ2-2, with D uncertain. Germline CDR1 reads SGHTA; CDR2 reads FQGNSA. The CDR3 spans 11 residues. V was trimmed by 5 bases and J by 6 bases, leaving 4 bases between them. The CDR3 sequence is CASSNPGELFF. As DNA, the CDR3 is TGTGCCAGCAGCAACCCCGGGGAGCTGTTTTTT.